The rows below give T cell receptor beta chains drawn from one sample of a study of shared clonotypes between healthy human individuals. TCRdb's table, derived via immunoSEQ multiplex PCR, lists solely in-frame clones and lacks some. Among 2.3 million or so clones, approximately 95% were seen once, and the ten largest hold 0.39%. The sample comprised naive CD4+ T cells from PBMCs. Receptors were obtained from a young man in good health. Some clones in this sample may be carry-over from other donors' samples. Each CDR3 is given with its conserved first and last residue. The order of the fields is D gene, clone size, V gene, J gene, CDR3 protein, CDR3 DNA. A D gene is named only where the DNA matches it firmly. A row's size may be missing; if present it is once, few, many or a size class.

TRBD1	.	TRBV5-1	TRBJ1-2	CASSSSGTGGLGYTF	TGCGCCAGCAGCTCTTCTGGGACAGGGGGCTTAGGCTACACCTTC
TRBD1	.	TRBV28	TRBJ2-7	CASSLGTNRGYEQYF	TGTGCCAGCAGTTTAGGGACAAACAGGGGCTACGAGCAGTACTTC
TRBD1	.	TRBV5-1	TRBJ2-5	CASSLLGTEQETQYF	TGCGCCAGCAGCTTGCTTGGGACAGAACAAGAGACCCAGTACTTC
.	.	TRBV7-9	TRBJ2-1	CASSLDIGAWNEQFF	TGTGCCAGCAGCTTAGATATAGGGGCTTGGAATGAGCAGTTCTTC
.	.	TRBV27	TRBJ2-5	CASSRGLLGETQYF	TGTGCCAGCAGCCGGGGACTCCTAGGCGAGACCCAGTACTTC
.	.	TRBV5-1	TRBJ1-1	CASSLDPSTEAFF	TGCGCCAGCAGCTTGGATCCCTCCACTGAAGCTTTCTTT
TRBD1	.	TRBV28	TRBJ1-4	CASSPSGQGGEKLFF	TGTGCCAGCAGTCCGTCGGGGCAGGGGGGAGAAAAACTGTTTTTT
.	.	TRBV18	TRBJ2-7	CASSPPGTSGEQYF	TGTGCCAGCTCACCACCGGGGACCTCTGGCGAGCAGTACTTC
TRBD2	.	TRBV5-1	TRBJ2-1	CASSIPGLAGRNEQFF	TGCGCCAGCAGCATCCCGGGACTAGCGGGAAGGAATGAGCAGTTCTTC
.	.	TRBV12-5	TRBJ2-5	CASRRDQETQYF	TGTGCTAGCAGACGAGACCAAGAGACCCAGTACTTC
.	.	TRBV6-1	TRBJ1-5	CASSERGNQPQHF	TGTGCCAGCAGTGAACGAGGGAATCAGCCCCAGCATTTT
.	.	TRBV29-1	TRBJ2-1	CSVVRSVANEQFF	TGCAGCGTTGTGCGGTCGGTAGCCAATGAGCAGTTCTTC
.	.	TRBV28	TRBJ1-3	CASSLVGLSSGNTIYF	TGTGCCAGCAGTTTGGTGGGACTGAGCTCTGGAAACACCATATATTTT
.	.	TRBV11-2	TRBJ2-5	CASSFAGLQTQYF	TGTGCCAGCAGCTTTGCGGGGCTCCAGACCCAGTACTTC
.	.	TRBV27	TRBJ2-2	CASSFKNTGELFF	TGTGCCAGCAGTTTTAAAAACACCGGGGAGCTGTTTTTT
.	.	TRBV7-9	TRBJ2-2	CASGRDPGELFF	TGTGCCAGCGGACGGGACCCCGGGGAGCTGTTTTTT
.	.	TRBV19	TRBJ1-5	CASSIRAQPQHF	TGTGCCAGTAGTATCAGGGCGCAGCCCCAGCATTTT
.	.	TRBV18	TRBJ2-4	CASSPQVAKNIQYF	TGTGCCAGCTCACCCCAGGTAGCCAAAAACATTCAGTACTTC
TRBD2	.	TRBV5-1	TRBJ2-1	CASSSLAGVPANEQFF	TGCGCCAGCAGTAGTTTGGCGGGGGTTCCGGCCAATGAGCAGTTCTTC
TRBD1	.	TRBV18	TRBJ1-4	CASSPFRDRVGEKLFF	TGTGCCAGCTCACCATTCAGGGACAGGGTTGGTGAAAAACTGTTTTTT
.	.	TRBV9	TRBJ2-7	CASSGSRASRAYEQYF	TGTGCCAGCAGCGGTAGCAGGGCCTCCCGGGCCTACGAGCAGTACTTC
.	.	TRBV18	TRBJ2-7	CASSPISGDPYEQYF	TGTGCCAGCTCACCCATCTCCGGGGACCCCTACGAGCAGTACTTC
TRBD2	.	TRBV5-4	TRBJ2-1	CASTQAGEGYNEQFF	TGTGCCAGCACCCAAGCGGGAGAGGGCTACAATGAGCAGTTCTTC
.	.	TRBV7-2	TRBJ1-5	CASSKEGSQPQHF	TGTGCCAGCAGCAAGGAAGGAAGTCAGCCCCAGCATTTT
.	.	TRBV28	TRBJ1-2	CASSLERGFYGYTF	TGTGCCAGCAGTTTAGAGCGAGGCTTCTATGGCTACACCTTC
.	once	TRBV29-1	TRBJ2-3	CSVGRLHSTDTQYF	TGCAGCGTCGGACGGCTCCATAGCACAGATACGCAGTATTTT
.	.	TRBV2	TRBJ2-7	CASVYGYEQYF	TGTGCCAGCGTGTATGGCTACGAGCAGTACTTC
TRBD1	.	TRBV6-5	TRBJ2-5	CASRGQGGETQYF	TGTGCCAGCAGAGGACAGGGAGGAGAGACCCAGTACTTC
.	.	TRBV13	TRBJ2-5	CASSSRGGETQYF	TGTGCCAGCAGCTCTAGGGGTGGGGAGACCCAGTACTTC
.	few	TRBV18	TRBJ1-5	CASSPTQNQPQHF	TGTGCCAGCTCACCAACTCAGAATCAGCCCCAGCATTTT
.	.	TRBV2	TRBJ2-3	CASSPTGRTDTQYF	TGTGCCAGCAGCCCGACAGGGAGGACAGATACGCAGTATTTT
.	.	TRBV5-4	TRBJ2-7	CASSLGVGEENEQYF	TGTGCCAGCAGCTTAGGAGTAGGGGAGGAGAACGAGCAGTACTTC
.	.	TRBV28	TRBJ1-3	CASRRIASGNTIYF	TGTGCCAGCCGACGGATCGCCTCTGGAAACACCATATATTTT
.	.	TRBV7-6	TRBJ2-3	CASSHALSADTQYF	TGTGCCAGCAGCCACGCCCTGTCAGCAGATACGCAGTATTTT
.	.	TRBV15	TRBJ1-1	CATSRAQGGGNTEAFF	TGTGCCACCAGCAGAGCCCAGGGCGGCGGGAACACTGAAGCTTTCTTT
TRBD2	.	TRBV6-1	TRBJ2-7	CASSGMTLAGWRNF	TGTGCCAGCAGTGGAATGACTCTAGCGGGATGGAGGAACTTC
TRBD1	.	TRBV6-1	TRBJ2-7	CASRGQGNSYEQYF	TGTGCCAGTAGGGGACAGGGAAACTCCTACGAGCAGTACTTC
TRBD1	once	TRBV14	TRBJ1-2	CASSQEAGGYGYTF	TGTGCCAGCAGCCAAGAGGCAGGGGGCTATGGCTACACCTTC
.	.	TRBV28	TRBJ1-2	CASSVTAAGYGYTF	TGTGCCAGCAGTGTGACAGCCGCTGGCTATGGCTACACCTTC
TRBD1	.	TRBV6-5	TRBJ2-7	CASSKGQGITYEQYF	TGTGCCAGCAGTAAGGGACAGGGGATAACCTACGAGCAGTACTTC
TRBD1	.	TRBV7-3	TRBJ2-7	CASSKYRGDEQYF	TGTGCCAGCAGTAAATACAGGGGTGACGAGCAGTACTTC
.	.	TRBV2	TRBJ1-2	CASKAVTGLWGYTF	TGTGCCAGCAAAGCCGTAACAGGGCTATGGGGCTACACCTTC
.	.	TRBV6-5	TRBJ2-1	CASSYIKQGGNEQFF	TGTGCCAGCAGTTATATCAAACAGGGAGGAAATGAGCAGTTCTTC
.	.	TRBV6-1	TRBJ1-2	CASSEYNDYGYTF	TGTGCCAGCAGTGAGTACAACGACTATGGCTACACCTTC
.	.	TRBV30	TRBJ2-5	CAWSLTGETQYF	TGTGCCTGGAGTCTGACGGGAGAGACCCAGTACTTC